The T cell receptor (beta chain) described here comes from a study of technical replicates of blood from several donors. This CDR3 comprises 15 residues. The J segment lost 4 bases and the V segment lost 5 bases, leaving 10 bases of the junction unmatched. Germline assignment: CDR1 SEHNR and CDR2 FQNEAQ (reference sequence). Data came from immunoSEQ multiplex PCR; TCRdb stores just in-frame clones and leaves some out. The repertoire includes tens of thousands of clones, around 92% of them detected once, and more than 0.25% sits in the top ten. Sample: T cells isolated from PBMCs. The clonotype originates from a human donor in good health. V gene TRBV7-9 combines with J gene TRBJ2-7; 8 positions agree with TRBD1. In DNA, the CDR3 is TGTGCCAGCAGCCCGGCCGGGACAGGTTGGTACGAGCAGTACTTC. This gives the protein CASSPAGTGWYEQYF. The variable domain in full, with the rest retrieved from reference TRBV7-9 and TRBJ2-7, is DTGVSQNPRHKITKRGQNVTFRCDPISEHNRLYWYRQTLGQGPEFLTYFQNEAQLEKSRLLSDRFSAERPKGSFSTLEIQRTEQGDSAMYLCASSPAGTGWYEQYFGPGTRLTVT.